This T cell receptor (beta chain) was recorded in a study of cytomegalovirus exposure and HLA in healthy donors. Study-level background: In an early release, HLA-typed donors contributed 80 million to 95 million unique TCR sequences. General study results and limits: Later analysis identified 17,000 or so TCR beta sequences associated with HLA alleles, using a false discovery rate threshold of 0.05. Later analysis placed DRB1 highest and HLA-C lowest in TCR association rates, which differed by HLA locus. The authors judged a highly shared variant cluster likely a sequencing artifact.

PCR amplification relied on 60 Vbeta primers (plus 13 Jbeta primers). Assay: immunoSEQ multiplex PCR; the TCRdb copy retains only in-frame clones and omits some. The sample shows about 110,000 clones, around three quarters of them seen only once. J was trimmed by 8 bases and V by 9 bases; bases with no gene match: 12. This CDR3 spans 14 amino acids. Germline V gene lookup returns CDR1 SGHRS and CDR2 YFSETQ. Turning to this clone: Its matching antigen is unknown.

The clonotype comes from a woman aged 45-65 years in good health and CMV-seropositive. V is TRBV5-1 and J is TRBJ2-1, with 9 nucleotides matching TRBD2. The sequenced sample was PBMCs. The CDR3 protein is CATSSEAGGHEQFF. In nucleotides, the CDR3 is TGCGCCACCTCTAGCGAAGCGGGGGGCCATGAGCAGTTCTTC. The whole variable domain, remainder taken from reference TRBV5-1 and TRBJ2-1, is KAGVTQTPRYLIKTRGQQVTLSCSPISGHRSVSWYQQTPGQGLQFLFEYFSETQRNKGNFPGRFSGRQFSNSRSEMNVSTLELGDSALYLCATSSEAGGHEQFFGPGTRLTVL.